This entry is about one T cell receptor beta chain. This clonotype was seen at least ten times. No cognate antigen has been identified for it. The input lacks base qualities; no much larger clone sits a single base away. Lymph node samples were obtained from the axillary draining lymph nodes of breast cancer patients. The instrument given in TCRdb is Illumina HiSeq 2000. TCR beta chain libraries were generated by multiplex PCR amplification. The amplified TCR beta chain products were analyzed by high-throughput sequencing. The raw public reads went through TCRdb reprocessing: fastp at Q25, MiXCR clone calling, in-frame beta chains kept. When rows share a CDR3 protein, they turn into one entry using the most common DNA and genes. Recorded for this sample are under 350,000 distinct CDR3 sequences; around 31% of them occurred a single time. The biggest ten clones account for about 1.2% of the sample. V is clipped by 3 bases and J by 11 bases, and the sequence between their germline boundaries is 8 bases long. CDR1 and CDR2 are drawn from the germline V gene: MGHRA, YSYEKL. The CDR3, from cysteine to phenylalanine, totals 11 residues. The entry retains the CDR3 DNA only, 33 bases that are in frame from base 1.

The sample belongs to a study of breast tumors, draining lymph nodes, adjacent tissues (dated by TCRdb to the mid-2010s). In the study overall: The study compared TCR beta repertoires across tumor, adjacent nontumor tissue and axillary lymph nodes from breast cancer patients. The study was designed to assess the relationships and possible T-cell exchange between tumor, surrounding tissue and draining lymph node repertoires in human breast cancer.

General findings and caveats noted by the study authors: The conclusion that tumor T cells originate in lymph nodes was presented as consistent with a hypothesis rather than as directly demonstrated. The data were judged consistent with most tumor T cells deriving from the lymph node and then expanding within tumor tissue. In luminal-like breast cancer, tumor and nontumor tissue repertoires resembled each other significantly more than in basal-like breast cancer. Tumor T-cell repertoires showed less diversity than lymph node repertoires and more diversity than nontumor tissue repertoires, and tumor T-cell repertoires showed preferential V and J gene usage.

Sample: axillary lymph node tissue. The rearranged chain carries TRBV4-1 and TRBJ2-1; the D region possibly corresponds to TRBD1 (5 bases align). The sequence was obtained from a female donor with breast cancer. Some clones in this sample may be carry-over from other donors' samples. The CDR3 is CASSHQGKQFF. The sequenced DNA is TGCGCCAGCAGCCATCAGGGCAAGCAGTTCTTC.